The 13 T cell receptor beta chains below come from one sample, sequenced in a study of shared clonotypes between healthy human individuals. Clones were read by immunoSEQ multiplex PCR, and TCRdb kept only the in-frame ones, dropping some. The repertoire has some 500,000 clones, 90% to 96% of them found once; the top ten carry about 0.067%. The sequenced sample consisted of naive CD4+ T cells sorted from blood. Subset denoted: CD45RA+ positively selected. The receptor source for this set is a woman in her 30s in good health.

The chain combines TRBV28 with TRBJ2-7; TRBD1 matches at 7 bases. J lost 2 bases, V lost 8 bases, and 6 bases had no gene match. The CDR3 length is 13 residues. The germline V gene has CDR1 MDHEN and CDR2 SYDVKM. CDR3 sequence: CASGTAQTYEQYF. The CDR3 DNA follows: TGTGCCAGCGGGACAGCCCAGACCTACGAGCAGTACTTC.

The J gene is TRBJ1-5, the V gene TRBV28, with 10 bases identical to TRBD1. CDR3 length equals 15 residues. Germline assignment: CDR1 MDHEN and CDR2 SYDVKM. The J segment lost 2 bases and the V segment lost 8 bases, leaving 6 bases of the junction unmatched. The CDR3 loop reads CASGSGTGGNQPQHF. For the CDR3, the DNA is TGTGCCAGCGGTTCGGGGACAGGGGGCAATCAGCCCCAGCATTTT.

The V call is TRBV19, the J call TRBJ2-7; D uncertain. Trimming cost V 1 base and J 6 bases, with 4 bases left between them. Germline V gives CDR1 LNHDA, CDR2 SQIVND (reference sequence). The CDR3 is 11 residues long. CDR3 coding DNA: TGTGCCAGTAGTATAGCTGGCGAGCAGTACTTC. Residues: CASSIAGEQYF.

The J gene is TRBJ2-3, the V gene TRBV7-3; TRBD2 matches 13 bases. The V gene's germline CDR1 is SGHTA and CDR2 FQGTGA. The CDR3 extends over 17 amino acids. V lost 1 base, J lost 0 bases, and 1 base stayed unmatched. In DNA form, the CDR3 reads TGTGCCAGCAGCTTAAGGGGACTAGCGGGGAGCACAGATACGCAGTATTTT. Amino acids: CASSLRGLAGSTDTQYF.

Remarks on this clone: Additional DNA sequences in this sample encode the identical CDR3. V and J are TRBV19 and TRBJ1-5; 7 nucleotides agree with TRBD1. The J segment lost 5 bases and the V segment lost 4 bases, leaving 2 bases of the junction unmatched. Germline values: CDR1 LNHDA, CDR2 SQIVND (reference sequence). The CDR3 extends over 13 amino acids. CDR3 sequence (DNA): TGTGCCAGTAGTAGACAGGGTGATCAGCCCCAGCATTTT. It translates to CASSRQGDQPQHF.

V gene TRBV9 combines with J gene TRBJ1-3; D unresolved. Germline V gives CDR1 SGDLS, CDR2 YYNGEE. V was trimmed by 6 bases and J by 0 bases, leaving 10 bases between them. This CDR3 spans 14 amino acids. The CDR3 nucleotides read TGTGCCAGCAACCGAGGGAACTCTGGAAACACCATATATTTT. Protein: CASNRGNSGNTIYF. Complete variable domain (other parts from reference TRBV9 and TRBJ1-3): DSGVTQTPKHLITATGQRVTLRCSPRSGDLSVYWYQQSLDQGLQFLIQYYNGEERAKGNILERFSAQQFPDLHSELNLSSLELGDSALYFCASNRGNSGNTIYFGEGSWLTVV.

V usage is TRBV29-1 and J usage is TRBJ2-1; D not resolved. V was trimmed by 6 bases and J by 2 bases, leaving 11 bases between them. Germline values: CDR1 SQVTM, CDR2 ANQGSEA. This CDR3 is built from 13 residues. CDR3 sequence reads: CSVAAVAYNEQFF. In DNA form, the CDR3 reads TGCAGCGTCGCAGCCGTGGCCTACAATGAGCAGTTCTTC.

The chain carries TRBV13 and TRBJ2-7; perhaps TRBD1 as D (6 bases). There are 12 residues in the CDR3. V shed 1 base and J shed 6 bases, with 7 bases lying between them. In germline, CDR1 is PRHDT, CDR2 FYEKMQ (reference sequence). CDR3: CASSLVGGEQYF. The CDR3 nucleotides are TGTGCCAGCAGCTTAGTAGGGGGCGAGCAGTACTTC.

This clone was observed a single time. Written as DNA, the CDR3 is TGTGCCAGCTCACCACCGACTAGCGGGAGGGCCGCCGAGCAGTACTTC. Translation gives CASSPPTSGRAAEQYF. The rearrangement joins TRBV18 to TRBJ2-7; the match to TRBD2 covers 14 bases. From germline, CDR1 is KGHSH and CDR2 LQKENI. The CDR3 totals 16 residues. V dropped 0 bases and J dropped 6; count of bases not matched to a gene: 4.

The J gene is TRBJ2-3, the V gene TRBV5-4; D not resolved. V was trimmed by 1 base and J by 2 bases, leaving 14 bases between them. The germline V gene has CDR1 SGHNT and CDR2 YYREEE (reference sequence). The CDR3 loop spans 16 amino acids. The chain's CDR3 is CASSLISSSTTDTQYF. The DNA of the CDR3 is TGTGCCAGCAGCTTGATCTCTTCCTCAACCACAGATACGCAGTATTTT.

The chain combines TRBV5-1 with TRBJ2-3; 7 nucleotides match TRBD1. V lost 2 bases, J lost 7 bases, and 4 bases stayed unmatched. This CDR3 has 13 amino acids. The germline gives CDR1 SGHRS, CDR2 YFSETQ. The CDR3 reads CASSFKGANTQYF. CDR3 bases: TGCGCCAGCAGCTTTAAGGGGGCCAATACGCAGTATTTT.

The genes are TRBV6-1 and TRBJ2-7; TRBD2 is a possible D gene (5 bases). Germline V gives CDR1 MNHNS, CDR2 SASEGT. The CDR3 sequence is 15 residues long. Trimming removed 2 bases from V and 0 bases from J, with 11 bases in between. CDR3 DNA: TGTGCCAGCAGTGAATATGCGGACTTCTCCTACGAGCAGTACTTC. This translates into CASSEYADFSYEQYF.

The chain employs TRBV7-9 and TRBJ2-1, with D perhaps TRBD1 (5 bases). The CDR3 length is 13 residues. CDR1 and CDR2 from the germline V gene are SEHNR and FQNEAQ (reference sequence). V was clipped by 0 bases and J by 8 bases, with 8 bases between them. The CDR3 nucleotides are TGTGCCAGCAGCTTAGCGCCCAGGGATGAGCAGTTCTTC. It encodes CASSLAPRDEQFF.